The 3 T cell receptor beta chains listed next were all sequenced from one sample in a study of T cell changes during pregnancy in multiple sclerosis. Clones were sequenced by immunoSEQ multiplex PCR, and TCRdb holds only the in-frame ones, with some missing. The data show 25,000 to 30,000 clones, around 89% seen once. The material sequenced was CD8+ T cells from peripheral blood mononuclear cells, taken after pregnancy. The receptors stem from a female donor with multiple sclerosis, enrolled in a pregnancy study.

V is TRBV4-3 and J is TRBJ2-2; 9 bases align to TRBD1. Germline CDR1 LGHNA, CDR2 YSLEER. The CDR3 sequence is 15 residues long. With V trimmed by 4 bases and J by 3 bases, 3 bases remained unmatched. The CDR3 DNA sequence: TGCGCCAGCAGCCTAGGACAGGGGTACACCGGGGAGCTGTTTTTT. The encoded protein is CASSLGQGYTGELFF.

The genes are TRBV2 and TRBJ2-3; maybe TRBD2 (6 bases). CDR1 is SNHLY and CDR2 is FYNNEI in the germline V gene. Trimming removed 8 bases from V and 0 bases from J, with 12 bases in between. This CDR3 is built from 14 residues. CDR3 protein: CASERRGSTDTQYF. The CDR3 DNA is TGTGCCAGCGAACGACGGGGGAGCACAGATACGCAGTATTTT.

The chain is built from TRBV7-9 and TRBJ2-1; 7 bases line up with TRBD2. Germline CDR1 is SEHNR and CDR2 is FQNEAQ (reference sequence). The CDR3 is made up of 15 amino acids. The V and J ends lost 6 bases and 2 bases, in that order; junction bases with no gene match: 7. The CDR3 region is CASSWTSEPYNEQFF. The CDR3 DNA is TGTGCCAGCAGTTGGACTAGTGAGCCCTACAATGAGCAGTTCTTC.